Listed below are T cell receptor beta chains from one sample, sequenced in a study of T-cell reconstitution after alpha-beta-depleted transplantation in children. TCRdb recomputed calls from the PCR reads with MiXCR, one row per CDR3 protein. The table shows roughly 170,000 distinct CDR3 sequences, with approximately 6.8% occurring only once. The sequencing used PBMCs from the stem cell graft donor, collected from the stem cell graft. Source of these receptors: a human donor who donated a stem cell graft to a child with Wiskott-Aldrich syndrome. CDR3s include the opening cysteine and the closing phenylalanine or tryptophan. A D gene is named only where the DNA matches it firmly. A row's size may be missing; if present it is once, few, many or a size class.

v_call,clone_size,j_call,d_call,cdr3_nt,cdr3_aa
TRBV24-1,-,TRBJ2-1,-,TGTGCCACCAGTGACGCGGGGTTCAATGAGCAGTTCTTC,CATSDAGFNEQFF
TRBV12-3/TRBV12-4,many,TRBJ2-3,TRBD1,TGTGCCAGCAGTTTGGGGCAGGGGGATGATACGCAGTATTTT,CASSLGQGDDTQYF
TRBV15,many,TRBJ2-7,TRBD1,TGTGCCACCAGCAGAGAGAAGGGGGCCGGAGCCTACGAGCAGTACTTC,CATSREKGAGAYEQYF
TRBV18,many,TRBJ1-1,-,TGTGCCAGCTCACTGAACTCAGGGACAGAAGCTTTCTTT,CASSLNSGTEAFF
TRBV2,few,TRBJ2-7,TRBD1,TGTGCCAGCAGTGAATGGCGAGACAGGGGATTCGCTACGTCGGGGTACGAGCAGTACTTC,CASSEWRDRGFATSGYEQYF
TRBV3-1,few,TRBJ1-2,-,TGTGCCAGCAGCCAGGGGCTGGGGGACTATGGCTACACCTTC,CASSQGLGDYGYTF
TRBV12-3/TRBV12-4,many,TRBJ2-1,-,TGTGCCAGCAGTTTCCAGCGGCCCTTGAGCTCCTACAATGAGCAGTTCTTC,CASSFQRPLSSYNEQFF
TRBV30,many,TRBJ2-5,-,TGTGCCTGGAGTGTACAGATCCAAGAGACCCAGTACTTC,CAWSVQIQETQYF
TRBV7-2,-,TRBJ2-1,TRBD1,TGTGCCAGCAGCGCTAGGGGACAGTTGTGGGATGAGCAGTTCTTC,CASSARGQLWDEQFF
TRBV20-1,few,TRBJ1-2,-,TGCAGTGCTAGAGATAGCACAACCGTCTATGGCTACACCTTC,CSARDSTTVYGYTF
TRBV11-1,many,TRBJ2-3,TRBD2,TGTGCCAGCAGCTTAGCGAGTGCTAGCGGGATAGGCGGCACAGATACGCAGTATTTT,CASSLASASGIGGTDTQYF
TRBV25-1,many,TRBJ1-4,-,TGTGCCAGCAGCAGAACAGGGACGGAAAAACTGTTTTTT,CASSRTGTEKLFF
TRBV5-1,many,TRBJ1-2,-,TGCGCCAGCAGCTTGGACGCTTCGACTAACTATGGCTACACCTTC,CASSLDASTNYGYTF
TRBV6-6,many,TRBJ1-5,-,TGTGCCAGCATGTCAGGGAGCAATCAGCCCCAGCATTTT,CASMSGSNQPQHF
TRBV12-3/TRBV12-4,many,TRBJ1-2,TRBD1,TGTGCCAGCAGTCGACAGGGGGAGGACTATGGCTACACCTTC,CASSRQGEDYGYTF
TRBV21-1,few,TRBJ1-5,-,TGTGCCAGCAGACCCCCTCCCAAGTATAGCAATCAGCCCCAGCATTTT,CASRPPPKYSNQPQHF
TRBV5-1,many,TRBJ2-1,-,TGCGCCAGCAGCTTGGAATCTCTTACCAGCTCCTACAATGAGCAGTTCTTC,CASSLESLTSSYNEQFF
TRBV29-1,many,TRBJ2-1,-,TGCAGCGTTGATCAGGGACGGATAACCAATGAGCAGTTCTTC,CSVDQGRITNEQFF
TRBV5-1,many,TRBJ1-3,-,TGCGCCAGCAGCTTGGCAGGTTCTGGAAACACCATATATTTT,CASSLAGSGNTIYF
TRBV5-5,-,TRBJ2-2,-,TGTGCCAGCAGCTTGGTCGCAGGGACCGGGGAGCTGTTTTTT,CASSLVAGTGELFF